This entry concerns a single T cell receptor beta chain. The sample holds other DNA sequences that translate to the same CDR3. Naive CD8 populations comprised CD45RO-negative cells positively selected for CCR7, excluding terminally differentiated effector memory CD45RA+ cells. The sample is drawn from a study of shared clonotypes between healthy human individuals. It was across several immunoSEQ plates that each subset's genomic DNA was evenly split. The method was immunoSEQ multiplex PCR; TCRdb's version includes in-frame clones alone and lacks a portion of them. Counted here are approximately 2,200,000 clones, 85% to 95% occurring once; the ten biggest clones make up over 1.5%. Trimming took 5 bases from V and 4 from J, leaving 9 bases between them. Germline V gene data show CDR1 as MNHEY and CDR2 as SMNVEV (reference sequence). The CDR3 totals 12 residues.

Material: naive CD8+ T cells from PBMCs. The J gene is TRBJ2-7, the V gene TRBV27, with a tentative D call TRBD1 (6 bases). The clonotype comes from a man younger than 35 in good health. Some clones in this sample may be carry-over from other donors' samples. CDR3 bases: TGTGCCAGCAGTATCAGGGGTTACGAGCAGTACTTC. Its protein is CASSIRGYEQYF.